The 14 T cell receptor beta chains below were found in one sample sequenced in a study of blood T cell repertoires in COVID-19. The protocol was immunoSEQ multiplex PCR, while the TCRdb copy is restricted to in-frame clones and leaves out a portion. In the table there are 69,000 or so clones, approximately 80% of which are singletons. Sequencing used peripheral blood. Receptors originate from a woman aged 80 or over with active or convalescent COVID-19.

The chain couples TRBV6-2 or TRBV6-3 to TRBJ1-3; D is ambiguous. V was clipped by 1 base and J by 0 bases, with 7 bases between them. There are 15 residues in the CDR3. Germline assignment: CDR1 MNHEY and CDR2 SVGEGT. CDR3 loop: CASSYWGGSGNTIYF. CDR3 coding DNA: TGTGCCAGCAGTTACTGGGGAGGCTCTGGAAACACCATATATTTT.

This clone was seen once. V usage is TRBV7-3 and J usage is TRBJ2-2; no reliable D call. CDR3 size: 13 residues. Between the trimmed V and J ends, which lost 5 bases and 5 bases, there was a span of 9 bases. Germline values: CDR1 SGHTA, CDR2 FQGTGA. CDR3 loop: CASSPYMTGELFF. CDR3 DNA sequence: TGTGCCAGCAGCCCGTATATGACCGGGGAGCTGTTTTTT.

The chain joins TRBV7-2 to TRBJ1-2; 10 bases match TRBD1. This CDR3 has 14 amino acids. From germline, CDR1 is SGHTA and CDR2 FQGNSA. With 4 bases clipped from V and 7 bases from J, the junction kept 6 bases outside the gene matches. The CDR3 spells CASSSGQGKGGYTF. The CDR3 bases are TGTGCCAGCAGCTCGGGACAGGGGAAGGGTGGCTACACCTTC.

V is TRBV7-2 and J is TRBJ1-1; no reliable D call. The germline V gene encodes CDR1 SGHTA and CDR2 FQGNSA. V lost 0 bases, J lost 7 bases, and 12 bases lay in between. This CDR3 contains 14 residues. The CDR3, as DNA: TGTGCCAGCAGCTTAGCGTCGGAGGGTGGTGAAGCTTTCTTT. It specifies CASSLASEGGEAFF.

The V and J genes are TRBV5-1 and TRBJ1-3, with D perhaps matching TRBD1 (6 bases). CDR1 and CDR2 from the germline V gene are SGHRS and YFSETQ. V dropped 4 bases and J dropped 0 bases, with 11 bases sitting between them. The CDR3 has 15 amino acids. The CDR3 DNA reads as TGCGCCAGCAGCACGACAGGTCCCTCTGGAAACACCATATATTTT. Translation gives CASSTTGPSGNTIYF.

This clone was found a few times. The chain joins TRBV2 to TRBJ2-7, with a possible D match to TRBD1 (6 bases). Germline CDR1 and CDR2: SNHLY and FYNNEI. The CDR3 runs 15 residues. The ends were cut back, 2 bases at V and 4 bases at J, with 15 bases in the middle. CDR3 DNA sequence: TGTGCCAGCAGTGAAAACAGGGTTGGAAAATACGAGCAGTACTTC. This translates into CASSENRVGKYEQYF.

The V gene is TRBV3-1 (or the pseudogene TRBV3-2), the J gene TRBJ2-5, with D possibly TRBD2 on 6 matching bases. This CDR3 has 13 residues. The V end was cut by 4 bases, the J end by 5 bases, with 11 bases between. CDR1 LGHDT and CDR2 YNNKEL come from the germline V gene (reference sequence). CDR3 amino acids: CASSPRGWETQYF. The CDR3 DNA reads as TGTGCCAGCAGCCCTCGGGGGTGGGAGACCCAGTACTTC.

The CDR3, as DNA: TGTGCCAGCAGTACCAGAAGCGGCGGGATACCTAACTATGGCTACACCTTC. Translation gives CASSTRSGGIPNYGYTF. The V call is TRBV27, the J call TRBJ1-2; D gene uncertain. The CDR3 is 17 amino acids. V was shortened by 5 bases and J by 0 bases, with 19 bases between the two germline ends. Germline-derived CDR1 and CDR2 are MNHEY and SMNVEV (reference sequence).

This chain joins TRBV6-5 and TRBJ2-5; 9 bases are a match to TRBD2. Germline V gives CDR1 MNHEY, CDR2 SVGAGI. Trimming removed 2 bases from V and 4 bases from J; junction bases left unmatched: 8. The CDR3 runs 16 residues. CDR3 sequence: CASSYGSGGKSETQYF. CDR3 nucleotides: TGTGCCAGCAGTTACGGAAGCGGGGGGAAGTCAGAGACCCAGTACTTC.

V is TRBV19 and J is TRBJ2-7, with a weak D call TRBD2 (6 bases). The ends were cut back, 5 bases at V and 1 base at J, with 21 bases in the middle. The CDR3 totals 17 residues. The germline V gene encodes CDR1 LNHDA and CDR2 SQIVND (reference sequence). The CDR3 bases are TGTGCCAGTAGTTCTCGAATAACCGGGACTGCTTCCTACGAGCAGTACTTC. This encodes CASSSRITGTASYEQYF. Drawing the rest from reference TRBV19 and TRBJ2-7, the complete variable domain is DGGITQSPKYLFRKEGQNVTLSCEQNLNHDAMYWYRQDPGQGLRLIYYSQIVNDFQKGDIAEGYSVSREKKESFPLTVTSAQKNPTAFYLCASSSRITGTASYEQYFGPGTRLTVT.

The chain joins TRBV30 to TRBJ1-5, with 9 nucleotides matching TRBD1. This CDR3 is 15 amino acids long. V lost 5 bases and J lost 5; bases outside the gene matches: 10. Germline V gene lookup returns CDR1 GTSNPN and CDR2 SVGIG (reference sequence). The CDR3 DNA sequence: TGTGCCTGGGCCTTCGGACAGGGGCTAGATCAGCCCCAGCATTTT. The encoded protein is CAWAFGQGLDQPQHF.

V usage is TRBV7-9 and J usage is TRBJ1-2; perhaps TRBD1 as D (5 bases). CDR1 SEHNR and CDR2 FQNEAQ come from the germline V gene (reference sequence). This CDR3 region has 14 residues. The V end lost 6 bases, the J end lost 3 bases, and 14 bases lay between the germline ends. The CDR3 reads CASSPQLGDYGYTF. DNA for the CDR3: TGTGCCAGCAGTCCCCAATTAGGGGACTATGGCTACACCTTC.

The chain combines TRBV2 with TRBJ1-5; D is perhaps TRBD1 (6 bases). V gave up 2 bases and J gave up 6 bases, with 11 bases separating them. There are 14 residues in the CDR3. Germline V gives CDR1 SNHLY, CDR2 FYNNEI. The chain's CDR3 is CASSEMGAVQPQHF. The CDR3, as DNA: TGTGCCAGCAGTGAAATGGGGGCCGTTCAGCCCCAGCATTTT. The complete variable domain, with remaining parts taken from reference TRBV2 and TRBJ1-5, reads EPEVTQTPSHQVTQMGQEVILRCVPISNHLYFYWYRQILGQKVEFLVSFYNNEISEKSEIFDDQFSVERPDGSNFTLKIRSTKLEDSAMYFCASSEMGAVQPQHFGDGTRLSIL.

The V call is TRBV30, the J call TRBJ2-1; D perhaps matches TRBD1 (5 bases). CDR3 length: 16 residues. Germline V gene data show CDR1 as GTSNPN and CDR2 as SVGIG (reference sequence). Trimming took 2 bases from V and 0 from J, leaving 14 bases between them. The CDR3 nucleotides are TGTGCCTGGAGTCTCAAGGGGTTGAGCTCCTACAATGAGCAGTTCTTC. It translates to CAWSLKGLSSYNEQFF.